Shown below are 25 T cell receptor beta chains from a single sample sequenced in a study of blood T cell repertoires in COVID-19. Method: immunoSEQ multiplex PCR; TCRdb's copy keeps in-frame clones and lacks some. The table shows about 100,000 clones, with around four fifths occurring only once. Sequencing input: peripheral blood. The receptors originated from a human donor in a cohort sampled during active COVID-19.

In its sample, this clone was seen once. V and J are TRBV6-5 and TRBJ2-7; D not certain. CDR3 size: 13 residues. The ends were cut back, 4 bases at V and 0 bases at J, with 7 bases in the middle. CDR1 MNHEY and CDR2 SVGAGI come from the germline V gene. The DNA for the CDR3 is TGTGCCAGCAGTTTACCGGGCTCCTACGAGCAGTACTTC. This translates into CASSLPGSYEQYF.

This clone was seen a few times. V and J are TRBV2 and TRBJ1-2; D possibly corresponds to TRBD1 (6 bases). Germline lookup yields CDR1 SNHLY and CDR2 FYNNEI. The CDR3 has 14 amino acids. Trimming removed 8 bases from V and 4 bases from J, with 17 bases in between. The CDR3 DNA reads TGTGCCAGCGACGCGGGGGCAAGTCCCTATGGCTACACCTTC. The encoded protein is CASDAGASPYGYTF.

The chain carries TRBV3-1 (or the pseudogene TRBV3-2) and TRBJ1-2; 8 bases align to TRBD1. Trimming at V came to 0 bases and at J to 5 bases, leaving 2 bases not matched to a gene. The CDR3 spans 14 residues. Germline CDR1 reads LGHDT; CDR2 reads YNNKEL (reference sequence). Written as DNA, the CDR3 is TGTGCCAGCAGCCAAGACAGGGGGCGGTATGGCTACACCTTC. Translation: CASSQDRGRYGYTF.

This clone was seen a single time. This chain joins TRBV28 and TRBJ2-4, with TRBD2 as a possible D gene (6 bases). The germline gives CDR1 MDHEN, CDR2 SYDVKM. The V end was cut by 4 bases, the J end by 4 bases, with 17 bases between. The CDR3 has 16 amino acids. CDR3: CASSSPPGRGKNIQYF. The CDR3 bases are TGTGCCAGCAGTTCTCCTCCGGGACGGGGGAAAAACATTCAGTACTTC.

The rearrangement links TRBV14 to TRBJ2-1; 10 nucleotides match TRBD2. The J segment lost 8 bases and the V segment lost 1 base, leaving 5 bases of the junction unmatched. Germline-derived CDR1 and CDR2 are SGHDN and FVKESK. The CDR3 runs to 15 residues. CDR3 bases: TGTGCCAGCAGCCAAGCCCTAGCGGGAGTGTATGAGCAGTTCTTC. Translation gives CASSQALAGVYEQFF.

This chain uses TRBV19 with TRBJ2-4; 9 bases are shared with TRBD1. The CDR3 has 16 residues. The trim removed 7 bases at V and 0 bases at J, leaving 7 bases unmatched. Germline V gene sequence: CDR1 LNHDA, CDR2 SQIVND (reference sequence). The CDR3 spells CASTEPDRGAKNIQYF. CDR3 coding DNA: TGTGCCAGTACCGAACCGGACAGGGGAGCCAAAAACATTCAGTACTTC.

This clone was seen once. The chain employs TRBV19 and TRBJ2-5; D might be TRBD2 (6 bases). CDR3 size: 16 residues. The germline gives CDR1 LNHDA, CDR2 SQIVND (reference sequence). V was shortened by 3 bases and J by 1 base, with 15 bases between the two germline ends. CDR3 bases: TGTGCCAGTAGTATTGCGGGCGGGACCCCCCAAGAGACCCAGTACTTC. The encoded protein is CASSIAGGTPQETQYF.

This clone has a handful of counts. The CDR3 reads CASSQEGVDRGHYGYTF. In DNA form, the CDR3 reads TGTGCCAGCAGCCAAGAAGGCGTAGACAGGGGACACTATGGCTACACCTTC. The chain has TRBV3-1 (or the pseudogene TRBV3-2) and TRBJ1-2, with TRBD1 identical over 8 bases. After removal of 0 bases from V and 3 bases from J, the junction contained 9 bases not matched to a gene. Germline loops: CDR1 LGHDT, CDR2 YNNKEL (reference sequence). This CDR3 is built from 17 residues.

This clone has more than one count but fewer than ten. This chain links TRBV5-4 with TRBJ1-1; 7 bases fit TRBD1. The CDR3 is 15 residues long. Trimming took 2 bases from V and 0 from J; bases not matched to a gene: 4. Per germline, CDR1 SGHNT and CDR2 YYREEE (reference sequence). This chain's CDR3 is CASSLPGQLNTEAFF. The CDR3 bases are TGTGCCAGCAGCTTACCGGGACAGCTGAACACTGAAGCTTTCTTT.

This sequence joins TRBV21-1 and TRBJ1-3; the table's D call TRBD1 went unverified against the DNA. TRBV21-1 is a pseudogene segment. The CDR3 extends over 12 amino acids. CDR3 in DNA: TGTGCCAGCACGGCAGGGAGAAACACCATATATTTT. This translates into CASTAGRNTIYF.

This rearrangement joins TRBV4-1 to TRBJ1-6; 7 nucleotides line up with TRBD1. There are 16 residues in the CDR3. Germline values: CDR1 MGHRA, CDR2 YSYEKL. The junction had 8 bases not matched to a gene; V was cut back by 3 bases and J by 6 bases. DNA of the CDR3: TGCGCCAGCAGCCATCCCCAGGGGGTGAGTAATTCACCCCTCCACTTT. Encoded protein: CASSHPQGVSNSPLHF.

The V gene is TRBV12-3 or TRBV12-4, the J gene TRBJ2-2, with D hard to call. V was trimmed by 7 bases and J by 2 bases, leaving 5 bases between them. The CDR3 extends over 12 amino acids. In DNA, the CDR3 is TGTGCCAGCACTAGTAACACCGGGGAGCTGTTTTTT. Protein: CASTSNTGELFF.

This clone appeared a single time. This chain joins TRBV28 and TRBJ1-5, with TRBD1 matching 7 bases. The CDR3 totals 17 residues. Germline V CDR1 and CDR2: MDHEN, SYDVKM. J was trimmed by 0 bases and V by 7 bases; bases with no gene match: 12. CDR3 coding DNA: TGTGCCAGCAATAGGGGGCTGCGGGGCGATAGCAATCAGCCCCAGCATTTT. Translated, it gives CASNRGLRGDSNQPQHF.

The rearrangement links TRBV7-2 to TRBJ1-6; 7 bases are shared with TRBD1. The CDR3 is 16 amino acids. V was clipped by 5 bases and J by 9 bases; unmatched bases: 13. CDR1 is SGHTA and CDR2 is FQGNSA in the germline V gene. CDR3 amino acids: CASSPQGPGIGSPLHF. The CDR3 DNA sequence: TGTGCCAGCAGCCCACAGGGGCCCGGGATTGGTTCACCCCTCCACTTT.

A note on this clone: Distinct nucleotide sequences in the sample also encode this CDR3. This chain connects TRBV18 to TRBJ2-5; the D gene is possibly TRBD2 (5 bases). V dropped 6 bases and J dropped 4 bases, with 12 bases sitting between them. CDR3 length: 13 amino acids. The germline gives CDR1 KGHSH, CDR2 LQKENI. The CDR3 here is CASSSGLRETQYF. The CDR3 bases are TGTGCCAGCTCGTCTGGACTGAGAGAGACCCAGTACTTC.

This chain joins TRBV11-3 and TRBJ2-7, with D tentatively TRBD1 (6 bases). CDR3 length: 13 amino acids. Germline loops: CDR1 SGHNT, CDR2 YENEEA. Trimming left V 5 bases short and J 2 bases short, with 10 bases between. DNA of the CDR3: TGTGCCAGCAGCCCCACAGGGACCTACGAGCAGTACTTC. It yields the protein CASSPTGTYEQYF.

V gene TRBV6-2 or TRBV6-3 combines with J gene TRBJ2-1; maybe TRBD2 (6 bases). Germline V gives CDR1 MNHEY, CDR2 SVGEGT. The CDR3 is made up of 16 amino acids. V was cut by 2 bases and J by 0 bases, with 11 bases left in between. The CDR3: CASSYDGTGSYNEQFF. The CDR3 DNA reads TGTGCCAGCAGTTACGATGGGACTGGCTCCTACAATGAGCAGTTCTTC.

This clone was counted a few times. V is TRBV10-3 and J is TRBJ1-6; weak D call: TRBD1 (6 bases). The ends were cut back, 8 bases at V and 3 bases at J, with 8 bases in the middle. Germline CDR1 and CDR2: ENHRY and SYGVKD. The CDR3 covers 13 residues. In nucleotides, the CDR3 is TGTGCCATCTCGGACAGCTATAATTCACCCCTCCACTTT. Residues: CAISDSYNSPLHF.

A remark on this clone: The junction differs from germline at one of its ends, possibly a read error. The rearrangement links TRBV15 to TRBJ2-3; 8 nucleotides agree with TRBD2. CDR3 length: 15 residues. Germline V gene data show CDR1 as LNHNV and CDR2 as YYDKDF (reference sequence). DNA of the CDR3: TGTGCCACCAGGGACGAGGGCGGGAGGACAGACACGCAGTATTTT. Translation gives CATRDEGGRTDTQYF. Looking up the rest from reference TRBV15 and TRBJ2-3 gives the full variable domain: DAMVIQNPRYQVTQFGKPVTLSCSQTLNHNVMYWYQQKSSQAPKLLFHYYDKDFNNEADTPDNFQSRRPNTSFCFLDIRSPGLGDTAMYLCATRDEGGRTDTQYFGPGTRLTVL.

This clone was recorded only once. V usage is TRBV2 and J usage is TRBJ2-7; possibly TRBD2 for D (5 bases). CDR1 SNHLY and CDR2 FYNNEI come from the germline V gene. Trimming shortened V by 8 bases and J by 1 base, and 15 bases separated the two germline ends. The CDR3 consists of 14 residues. The chain's CDR3 is CASRGTEISYEQYF. The CDR3 nucleotides read TGTGCCAGCCGGGGAACGGAAATTTCCTACGAGCAGTACTTC.

The CDR3 nucleotides read TGTGCCAGCAGCTCGACAGACTATGGCTACACCTTC. Amino acids: CASSSTDYGYTF. The J gene is TRBJ1-2, the V gene TRBV5-5, with D possibly being TRBD1 (5 bases). Per germline, CDR1 SGHKS and CDR2 YYEKEE (reference sequence). Between the trimmed V and J ends, which lost 3 bases and 3 bases, there was a span of 6 bases. The CDR3 has 12 amino acids.

This clone was picked up one time. This sequence joins TRBV5-1 and TRBJ1-1; weak D call: TRBD1 (5 bases). The V gene's germline CDR1 is SGHRS and CDR2 YFSETQ. The CDR3 is made up of 14 amino acids. Trimming removed 2 bases from V and 3 bases from J, with 11 bases in between. DNA for the CDR3: TGCGCCAGCAGCTTTTGGGGCCAGGACACTGAAGCTTTCTTT. Protein: CASSFWGQDTEAFF.

A few counts support this clone. The chain recombines TRBV20-1 with TRBJ2-7, with 7 bases lining up with TRBD1. Germline loops: CDR1 DFQATT, CDR2 SNEGSKA (reference sequence). The CDR3 sequence is 11 residues long. J lost 12 bases, V lost 6 bases, and 11 bases had no gene match. CDR3 in amino acids: CSANSGRQGYF. CDR3 DNA sequence: TGCAGTGCCAACTCTGGAAGACAGGGGTACTTC.

On this clone: Additional DNA sequences in this sample encode the identical CDR3. CDR3 in DNA: TGTGCCAGTAGGAGTTCTGGGGCCAACGTCCTGACTTTC. Its translation: CASRSSGANVLTF. The chain links TRBV19 to TRBJ2-6; D gene uncertain. The CDR3 contains 13 residues. CDR1 LNHDA and CDR2 SQIVND come from the germline V gene (reference sequence). V dropped 6 bases and J dropped 1 base, with 4 bases sitting between them. Full variable domain (outside the CDR3, taken from reference TRBV19 and TRBJ2-6): DGGITQSPKYLFRKEGQNVTLSCEQNLNHDAMYWYRQDPGQGLRLIYYSQIVNDFQKGDIAEGYSVSREKKESFPLTVTSAQKNPTAFYLCASRSSGANVLTFGAGSRLTVL.

This clone was observed a handful of times. The gene calls are TRBV6-6 and TRBJ2-7; 11 nucleotides match TRBD2. J was trimmed by 6 bases and V by 4 bases; bases with no gene match: 5. Per germline, CDR1 MNHNY and CDR2 SVGAGI (reference sequence). The CDR3 is 14 residues long. The CDR3 is CASSSSGTSGEQYF. The DNA of the CDR3 is TGTGCCAGCAGTTCCTCCGGGACTAGCGGCGAGCAGTACTTC.